A selection of T cell receptor beta chains follows, all from one sample in a study of a mutant IDH1 vaccine in newly diagnosed glioma. Data came from immunoSEQ multiplex PCR; TCRdb stores just in-frame clones and leaves some out. The table records tens of thousands of clones, 70% to 90% of them present only once. These receptors have no known antigen. The specimen comprised PBMCs, sampled from a glioma patient whose treatment included an IDH1 peptide vaccine. The receptors shown here come from a woman aged 40 to 49 with glioma. The CDR3 runs from the conserved cysteine through the conserved F or W. The D gene is left open where the match is weak. Expanded clones get a size class; other rows say once, few or many, or leave the size out.

CDR3 DNA | CDR3 protein | clone size | J gene | D gene | V gene
TGTGCCAGCAGCTTGGGGGGAGGAGGGGGAAACACTGAAGCTTTCTTT | CASSLGGGGGNTEAFF | NA | TRBJ1-1 | NA | TRBV5-4
TGCGCCAGCAGTCGACAGGGGATGAACACTGAAGCTTTCTTT | CASSRQGMNTEAFF | NA | TRBJ1-1 | TRBD1 | TRBV10-2
TGTGCCACCAGCAGAGATCTTACAGGGGGCTATGGCTACACCTTC | CATSRDLTGGYGYTF | NA | TRBJ1-2 | TRBD1 | TRBV15
TGTGCCAGCAGCCGCGGGGACTCCTACAATGAGCAGTTCTTC | CASSRGDSYNEQFF | once | TRBJ2-1 | NA | TRBV5-4
TGCGCCAGCAGCCAACCGGCCCGGGACAGGGGTTCACGGGGCTACACCTTC | CASSQPARDRGSRGYTF | NA | TRBJ1-2 | TRBD1 | TRBV4-1
TGTGCCAGCAGCTTAGATCCTAGCGGGAGAGAGACCCAGTACTTC | CASSLDPSGRETQYF | NA | TRBJ2-5 | TRBD2 | TRBV11-2
TGTGCCAGCAGCCCGACTCAGGGGGCGGGAGAGACCCAGTACTTC | CASSPTQGAGETQYF | NA | TRBJ2-5 | TRBD1 | TRBV11-2
TGTGCCAGCCAAACCGACAGGGCTGGACAGCCCCAGCATTTT | CASQTDRAGQPQHF | NA | TRBJ1-5 | TRBD1 | TRBV2
TGTGCCAGCTCACCTTCCGGACAGATCTACGAGCAGTACTTC | CASSPSGQIYEQYF | NA | TRBJ2-7 | NA | TRBV18
TGTGCCAGCCGACAGGGGGTAGGGGATACGCAGTATTTT | CASRQGVGDTQYF | NA | TRBJ2-3 | TRBD1 | TRBV2
TGTGCCAGTACCTCCCAAGGCGGGGGGCTCGCCGGGGAGCTGTTTTTT | CASTSQGGGLAGELFF | NA | TRBJ2-2 | TRBD2 | TRBV19
TGTGCCACCAGCAGAGATCTCTGGGGGAACACCCAACACTATGGCTACACCTTC | CATSRDLWGNTQHYGYTF | NA | TRBJ1-2 | NA | TRBV15
TGCGCCAGCAGCCAACCTGGACAGAACTATGGCTACACCTTC | CASSQPGQNYGYTF | NA | TRBJ1-2 | NA | TRBV4-3
TGTGCCAGCAGCCAAGGGGAGGTCCTTCAGAATGAGCAGTTCTTC | CASSQGEVLQNEQFF | NA | TRBJ2-1 | NA | TRBV13
TGCGCCAGCAGCTTGTTTGGACACATGAACACCGGGGAGCTGTTTTTT | CASSLFGHMNTGELFF | once | TRBJ2-2 | NA | TRBV5-1
TGCGCCAGCAGCCAAGATTCCAGGGGAGGCCGCTATGGCTACACCTTC | CASSQDSRGGRYGYTF | NA | TRBJ1-2 | NA | TRBV4-1
TGTGCCAGCAGCTTGGCAGGGCAGGGTCAGCCCCAGCATTTT | CASSLAGQGQPQHF | NA | TRBJ1-5 | NA | TRBV5-6
TGTGCCAGCAGTTTATCACAGGGGTCCTACGAGCAGTACTTC | CASSLSQGSYEQYF | NA | TRBJ2-7 | TRBD1 | TRBV27
TGTGCCAGCAGACGGACAGGGGTACCCTATGGCTACACCTTC | CASRRTGVPYGYTF | once | TRBJ1-2 | TRBD1 | TRBV7-9
TGTGCCAGCAGCCGGACTAGCGGGGTGTTCAATGAGCAGTTCTTC | CASSRTSGVFNEQFF | NA | TRBJ2-1 | TRBD2 | TRBV2
TGCGCCAGCAGCCAAGATGGGGACAGGAATCAGCCCCAGCATTTT | CASSQDGDRNQPQHF | NA | TRBJ1-5 | TRBD1 | TRBV4-1
TGCGCCAGCAGACCAATGGACAGGGATAATTCACCCCTCCACTTT | CASRPMDRDNSPLHF | NA | TRBJ1-6 | TRBD1 | TRBV4-1
TGTGCCAGCTCACCCCTAGCGGGAGCGGGAAAAGAGACCCAGTACTTC | CASSPLAGAGKETQYF | NA | TRBJ2-5 | TRBD2 | TRBV18
TGTGCCAGCAGCCAAGATTTGGGGCAGGTGAACACTGAAGCTTTCTTT | CASSQDLGQVNTEAFF | NA | TRBJ1-1 | NA | TRBV14
TGTGCCAGCAGGGACAGGGGGGGAACTGAAGCTTTCTTT | CASRDRGGTEAFF | NA | TRBJ1-1 | TRBD1 | TRBV7-9
TGTGCCATCAGTGAGTCGGAGGGAAAGCAGTACTTC | CAISESEGKQYF | NA | TRBJ2-7 | NA | TRBV10-3
TGCGCCAGCAGCCAAGGCGATCAGCCCCAGCATTTT | CASSQGDQPQHF | NA | TRBJ1-5 | NA | TRBV4-1
TGTGCCAGTAGTATAGAGTGGGGCAAACCGATCGCTGAAGCTTTCTTT | CASSIEWGKPIAEAFF | NA | TRBJ1-1 | NA | TRBV19
TGTGCCAGCAGTTACTCGAAGGCTGCCATAGCCTACGAGCAGTACTTC | CASSYSKAAIAYEQYF | NA | TRBJ2-7 | NA | TRBV6-5
TGTGCCAGTAGTTTCCGACAGGTGGGTCAGCCCCAGCATTTT | CASSFRQVGQPQHF | NA | TRBJ1-5 | NA | TRBV19
TGTGCCAGCAGTTACTCGACGTACGGAGACTATGGCTACACCTTC | CASSYSTYGDYGYTF | few | TRBJ1-2 | NA | TRBV6-5
TGTGCCAGCAGCCAACGATCCGCGGGAGCGGGTGCCTACGAGCAGTACTTC | CASSQRSAGAGAYEQYF | NA | TRBJ2-7 | TRBD2 | TRBV4-2
TGCGCCAGCAGCCAAGATGCGACGTCCGCTACCTACGAGCAGTACTTC | CASSQDATSATYEQYF | NA | TRBJ2-7 | NA | TRBV4-1
TGTGCCTGGAGGCCCTCTGGGGCCAACGTCCTGACTTTC | CAWRPSGANVLTF | once | TRBJ2-6 | NA | TRBV30
TGTGCCAGTAGTAATAAGGGGCTGGGCAATCAGCCCCAGCATTTT | CASSNKGLGNQPQHF | NA | TRBJ1-5 | NA | TRBV19
TGTGCCAGCAGCGCCGGACAGCATAGCAATCAGCCCCAGCATTTT | CASSAGQHSNQPQHF | NA | TRBJ1-5 | NA | TRBV7-2
TGCGCCAGCAGTGGGGGACTCAGCACAGATACGCAGTATTTT | CASSGGLSTDTQYF | NA | TRBJ2-3 | NA | TRBV10-1
TGTGCCAGCAGCATAGGCGGGGCGACTGAAGCTTTCTTT | CASSIGGATEAFF | NA | TRBJ1-1 | NA | TRBV7-9
TGCGCCAGCAGCCCCGGGGGGATAGCGGTCAATGAGCAGTTCTTC | CASSPGGIAVNEQFF | NA | TRBJ2-1 | TRBD2 | TRBV5-1
TGTGCCAGCACGCCCGGAGGGCTGGGCGAGCAGTACTTC | CASTPGGLGEQYF | NA | TRBJ2-7 | NA | TRBV2
TGTGCCAGCAGCTCTTTAGACAATGAGCAGTTCTTC | CASSSLDNEQFF | NA | TRBJ2-1 | NA | TRBV13
TGTGCCAGCGGGGCAGGAAACTATGGCTACACCTTC | CASGAGNYGYTF | NA | TRBJ1-2 | NA | TRBV25-1
TGTGCCAGCTCCGGTGGGGACAGGGGTGTCACTGAAGCTTTCTTT | CASSGGDRGVTEAFF | NA | TRBJ1-1 | TRBD1 | TRBV18
TGTGCCAGCTCACCAGCCGATTGGGTCAGACCGAACACTGAAGCTTTCTTT | CASSPADWVRPNTEAFF | NA | TRBJ1-1 | NA | TRBV18
TGTGCCAGCAGTGAATTCAGGGCGGCTAATGAAAAACTGTTTTTT | CASSEFRAANEKLFF | NA | TRBJ1-4 | NA | TRBV25-1
TGTGCCATCAGTGACCGGCAGCGCGCCCAAGAGACCCAGTACTTC | CAISDRQRAQETQYF | NA | TRBJ2-5 | NA | TRBV10-3
TGTGCCAGCAGCGGGGACGGTAATTCACCCCTCCACTTT | CASSGDGNSPLHF | NA | TRBJ1-6 | NA | TRBV7-9